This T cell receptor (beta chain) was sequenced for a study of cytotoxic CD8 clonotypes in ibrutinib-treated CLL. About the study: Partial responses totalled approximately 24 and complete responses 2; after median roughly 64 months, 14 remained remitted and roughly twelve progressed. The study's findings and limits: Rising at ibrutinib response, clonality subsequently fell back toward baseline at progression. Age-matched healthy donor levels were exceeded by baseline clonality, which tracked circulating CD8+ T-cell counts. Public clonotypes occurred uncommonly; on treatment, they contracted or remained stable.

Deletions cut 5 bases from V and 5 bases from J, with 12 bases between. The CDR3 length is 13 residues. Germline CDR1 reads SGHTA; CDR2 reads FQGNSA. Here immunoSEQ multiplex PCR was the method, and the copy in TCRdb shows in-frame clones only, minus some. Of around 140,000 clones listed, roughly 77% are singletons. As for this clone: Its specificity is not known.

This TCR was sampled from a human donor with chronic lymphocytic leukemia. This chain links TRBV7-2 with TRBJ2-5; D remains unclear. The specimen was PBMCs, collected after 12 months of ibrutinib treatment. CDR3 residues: CASSTVTLETQYF. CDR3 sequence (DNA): TGTGCCAGCAGCACTGTCACACTGGAGACCCAGTACTTC.